The 15 T cell receptor beta chains in this list originate from one sample, sequenced in a study of cytomegalovirus exposure and HLA in healthy donors. This PCR relied on a set of 60 Vbeta primers and 13 Jbeta primers. TCRdb's table, derived via immunoSEQ multiplex PCR, lists solely in-frame clones and lacks some. The sample lists about 37,000 clones; about 74% were seen once. Sequencing was done on a sample of PBMCs. The receptors derive from a man under 40 in good health and CMV-seronegative.

The chain has TRBV5-1 and TRBJ2-2, with no clear D. Trimming took off 2 bases at V and 5 bases at J, with 13 bases between the two ends. This CDR3 is 15 amino acids long. CDR1 is SGHRS and CDR2 is YFSETQ in the germline V gene. The CDR3: CASSFSDRRTGELFF. DNA for the CDR3: TGCGCCAGCAGCTTTAGTGACCGGCGGACCGGGGAGCTGTTTTTT. The full variable domain, completed using reference TRBV5-1 and TRBJ2-2, is KAGVTQTPRYLIKTRGQQVTLSCSPISGHRSVSWYQQTPGQGLQFLFEYFSETQRNKGNFPGRFSGRQFSNSRSEMNVSTLELGDSALYLCASSFSDRRTGELFFGEGSRLTVL.

The chain couples TRBV28 to TRBJ2-5; 8 bases fit TRBD1. The DNA end is more similar to TRBJ2-7, so the J call may be wrong. The length of the CDR3 is 17 residues. In germline, CDR1 is MDHEN, CDR2 SYDVKM. The CDR3 spells CASRPTSRDRRSYEQYF. In DNA form, the CDR3 reads TGTGCCAGCAGGCCTACGTCCCGGGACAGGAGATCCTACGAGCAGTACTTC.

This chain uses TRBV19 with TRBJ2-1, with 9 bases lining up with TRBD2. The junction had 13 bases not matched to a gene; V was cut back by 4 bases and J by 6 bases. Germline loops: CDR1 LNHDA, CDR2 SQIVND (reference sequence). The CDR3 totals 17 residues. The chain's CDR3 is CASSKIFGGGAGNEQFF. The CDR3 nucleotides read TGTGCCAGTAGTAAAATTTTCGGCGGGGGGGCTGGCAATGAGCAGTTCTTC.

The chain has TRBV5-4 and TRBJ2-5; D is unclear. Trimming cost V 0 bases and J 0 bases, with 15 bases left between them. Germline V CDR1 and CDR2: SGHNT, YYREEE (reference sequence). CDR3 size: 17 residues. The CDR3 region has the DNA TGTGCCAGCAGCTTGGCCTTCGGCGGAAAGTACCAAGAGACCCAGTACTTC. As protein: CASSLAFGGKYQETQYF.

This clone occurred once. The chain employs TRBV7-6 and TRBJ2-1, with 7 bases matching TRBD2. The CDR3 length is 15 residues. Germline loops: CDR1 SGHVS, CDR2 FNYEAQ. V gave up 5 bases and J gave up 2 bases; unmatched junction bases: 6. The DNA for the CDR3 is TGTGCCAGCAGCCCCGGAGCGGGGACCTACAATGAGCAGTTCTTC. It codes for CASSPGAGTYNEQFF.

The chain links TRBV4-1 to TRBJ1-1; weak D call: TRBD1 (5 bases). With 1 base removed from V and 5 bases from J, the gap between germline ends came to 11 bases. The CDR3 is 14 residues long. Germline values: CDR1 MGHRA, CDR2 YSYEKL. The CDR3 nucleotides are TGCGCCAGCAGCCAAGTAGAAGGGGAAACTGAAGCTTTCTTT. As protein: CASSQVEGETEAFF.

This clone appeared a few times. The chain has TRBV6-5 and TRBJ1-4; a weak D match, TRBD1 (5 bases). In germline, CDR1 is MNHEY, CDR2 SVGAGI. V shed 4 bases and J shed 7 bases, with 16 bases lying between them. This CDR3 spans 15 amino acids. Written as DNA, the CDR3 is TGTGCCAGCAGTTTTATCGGGGCAGCGGGTGAAAAACTGTTTTTT. This sequence encodes CASSFIGAAGEKLFF.

This sequence joins TRBV19 and TRBJ1-1; D is unclear. The ends were cut back, 4 bases at V and 4 bases at J, with 13 bases in the middle. The length of the CDR3 is 14 residues. Germline V gives CDR1 LNHDA, CDR2 SQIVND (reference sequence). The CDR3 sequence is CASSNYYDGTEAFF. The CDR3 region has the DNA TGTGCCAGTAGTAACTATTACGACGGCACTGAAGCTTTCTTT.

The chain combines TRBV21-1 with TRBJ1-2. TRBV21-1 is designated a pseudogene. The CDR3 consists of 16 residues. The CDR3 coding sequence is TGTGCCAGCAGCAAAGGAGGCGCAGAGTTTGACTATGGCTACACCTTC. Protein: CASSKGGAEFDYGYTF.

This sequence joins TRBV4-1 and TRBJ1-2, with 10 bases identical to TRBD1. From germline, CDR1 is MGHRA and CDR2 YSYEKL. The CDR3 is 15 amino acids. V gave up 4 bases and J gave up 0 bases; unmatched junction bases: 2. Here the CDR3 DNA reads TGCGCCAGCAGCCGAGGACAGGGGGCTAACTATGGCTACACCTTC. It translates to CASSRGQGANYGYTF.

The rearrangement links TRBV27 to TRBJ2-5; 7 bases are a match to TRBD1. The CDR3 is made up of 14 amino acids. Losses at the gene ends were 4 bases for V and 5 bases for J; bases not matched to a gene: 7. The germline CDR1 and CDR2 sequences are MNHEY and SMNVEV (reference sequence). The CDR3 nucleotides are TGTGCCAGCAGTTCGGGACAGTCGCGGGAGACCCAGTACTTC. Its translation: CASSSGQSRETQYF.

This chain links TRBV19 with TRBJ1-5, with a possible D match to TRBD1 (5 bases). Trimming cost V 6 bases and J 4 bases, with 10 bases left between them. The germline gives CDR1 LNHDA, CDR2 SQIVND (reference sequence). The CDR3 totals 13 residues. CDR3 nucleotides: TGTGCCAGTAGGCGGCAGGGTAATCAGCCCCAGCATTTT. It translates to CASRRQGNQPQHF.

The chain links TRBV7-8 to TRBJ1-1; 9 nucleotides align to TRBD1. This CDR3 region has 16 residues. Germline CDR1 and CDR2: SGHVS and FQNEAQ. Trimming removed 0 bases from V and 2 bases from J; junction bases left unmatched: 4. The CDR3 loop reads CASSLAQDRGNTEAFF. DNA for the CDR3: TGTGCCAGCAGCTTAGCGCAGGACAGGGGCAACACTGAAGCTTTCTTT.

This chain connects TRBV4-1 to TRBJ2-3, with TRBD2 identical over 10 bases. V was pared by 0 bases and J by 8 bases, with 8 bases of the junction left unmatched. CDR3 length: 16 amino acids. Germline CDR1 is MGHRA and CDR2 is YSYEKL. The CDR3 DNA reads TGCGCCAGCAGCCAAGATGGTAGCGGGGGGTCACTTACGCAGTATTTT. It is translated as CASSQDGSGGSLTQYF.

This rearrangement joins TRBV4-1 to TRBJ2-5, with TRBD2 matching over 13 bases. After removal of 3 bases from V and 5 bases from J, the junction contained 9 bases not matched to a gene. Germline CDR1 reads MGHRA; CDR2 reads YSYEKL. The CDR3 covers 17 residues. In DNA form, the CDR3 reads TGCGCCAGCAGCCAGACGACTAGCGGGGGGTGGACGGAGACCCAGTACTTC. This encodes CASSQTTSGGWTETQYF.